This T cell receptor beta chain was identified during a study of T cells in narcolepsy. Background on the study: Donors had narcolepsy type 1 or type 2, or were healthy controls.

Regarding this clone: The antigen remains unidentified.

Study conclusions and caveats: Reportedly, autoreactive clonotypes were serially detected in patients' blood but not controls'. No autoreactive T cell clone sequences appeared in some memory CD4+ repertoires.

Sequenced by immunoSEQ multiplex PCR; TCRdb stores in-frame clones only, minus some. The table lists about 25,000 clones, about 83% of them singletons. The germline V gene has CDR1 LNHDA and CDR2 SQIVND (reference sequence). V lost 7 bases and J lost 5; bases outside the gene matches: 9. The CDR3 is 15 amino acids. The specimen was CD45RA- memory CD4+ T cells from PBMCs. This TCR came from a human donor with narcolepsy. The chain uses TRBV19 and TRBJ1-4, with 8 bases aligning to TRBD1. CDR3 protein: CASNDRQGRNEKLFF. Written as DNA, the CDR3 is TGTGCCAGTAATGACAGACAGGGGCGAAATGAAAAACTGTTTTTT.